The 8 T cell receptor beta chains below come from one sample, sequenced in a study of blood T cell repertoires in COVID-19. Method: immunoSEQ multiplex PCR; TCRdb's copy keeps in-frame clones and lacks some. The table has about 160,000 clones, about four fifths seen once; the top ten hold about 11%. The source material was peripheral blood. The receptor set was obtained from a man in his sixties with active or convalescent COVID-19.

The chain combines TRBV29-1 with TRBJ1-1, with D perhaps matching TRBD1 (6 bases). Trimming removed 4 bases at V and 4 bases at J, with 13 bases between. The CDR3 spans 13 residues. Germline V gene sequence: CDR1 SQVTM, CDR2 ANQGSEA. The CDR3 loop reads CSVVAGVSTEAFF. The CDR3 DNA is TGCAGCGTTGTTGCAGGGGTGTCCACTGAAGCTTTCTTT.

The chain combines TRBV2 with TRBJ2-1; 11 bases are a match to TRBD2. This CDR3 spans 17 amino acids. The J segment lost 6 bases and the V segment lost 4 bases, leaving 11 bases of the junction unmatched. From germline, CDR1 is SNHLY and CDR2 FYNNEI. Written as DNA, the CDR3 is TGTGCCAGCAGTGGATTAGCGGGGGGGCTCGAGTCCAATGAGCAGTTCTTC. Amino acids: CASSGLAGGLESNEQFF.

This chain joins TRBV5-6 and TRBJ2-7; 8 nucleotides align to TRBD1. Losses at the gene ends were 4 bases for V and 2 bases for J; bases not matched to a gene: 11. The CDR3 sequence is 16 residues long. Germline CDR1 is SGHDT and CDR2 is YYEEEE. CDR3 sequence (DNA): TGTGCCAGCAGCCCGGGGCCACAGGGGGTAACCTACGAGCAGTACTTC. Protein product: CASSPGPQGVTYEQYF.

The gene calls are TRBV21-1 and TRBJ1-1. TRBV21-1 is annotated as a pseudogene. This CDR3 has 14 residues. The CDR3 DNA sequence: TGTGCCAGCAGCAAGGTCACCGGGGGAGGTGAAGCTTTCTTT. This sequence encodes CASSKVTGGGEAFF.

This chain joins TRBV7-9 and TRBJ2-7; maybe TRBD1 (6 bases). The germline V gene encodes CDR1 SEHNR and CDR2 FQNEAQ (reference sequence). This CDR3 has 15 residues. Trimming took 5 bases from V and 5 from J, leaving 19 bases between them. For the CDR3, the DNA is TGTGCCAGCAGCACACAGGGTCTCGGAACTAACGAGCAGTACTTC. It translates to CASSTQGLGTNEQYF.

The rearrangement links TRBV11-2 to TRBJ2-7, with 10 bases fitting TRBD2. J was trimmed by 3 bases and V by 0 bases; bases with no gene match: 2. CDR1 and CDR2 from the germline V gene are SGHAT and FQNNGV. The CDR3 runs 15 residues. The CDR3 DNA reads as TGTGCCAGCAGCTTAGACGGACTAGCGGTCTACGAGCAGTACTTC. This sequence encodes CASSLDGLAVYEQYF.

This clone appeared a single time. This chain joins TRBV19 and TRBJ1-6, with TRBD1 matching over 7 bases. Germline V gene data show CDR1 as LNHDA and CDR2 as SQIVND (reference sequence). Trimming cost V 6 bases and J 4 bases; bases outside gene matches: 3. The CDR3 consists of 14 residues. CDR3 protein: CASSPGQYNSPLHF. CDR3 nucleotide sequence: TGTGCCAGTAGCCCGGGACAGTATAATTCACCCCTCCACTTT.

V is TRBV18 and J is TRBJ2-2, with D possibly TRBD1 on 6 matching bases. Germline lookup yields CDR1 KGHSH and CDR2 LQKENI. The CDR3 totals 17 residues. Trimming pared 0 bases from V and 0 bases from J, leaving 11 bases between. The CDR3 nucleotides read TGTGCCAGCTCACCACCTAGCACAGGGTCGAACACCGGGGAGCTGTTTTTT. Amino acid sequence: CASSPPSTGSNTGELFF.